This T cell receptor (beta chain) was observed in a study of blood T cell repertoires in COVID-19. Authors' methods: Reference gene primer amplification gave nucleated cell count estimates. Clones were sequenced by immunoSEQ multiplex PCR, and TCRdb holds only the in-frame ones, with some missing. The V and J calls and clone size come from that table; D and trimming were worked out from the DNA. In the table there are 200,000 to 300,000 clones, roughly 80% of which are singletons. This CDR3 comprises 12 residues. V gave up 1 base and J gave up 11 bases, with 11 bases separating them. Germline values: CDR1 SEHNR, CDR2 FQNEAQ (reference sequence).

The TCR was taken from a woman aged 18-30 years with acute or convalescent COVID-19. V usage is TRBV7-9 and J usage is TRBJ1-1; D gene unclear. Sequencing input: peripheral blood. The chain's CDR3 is CASSLELEDAFF. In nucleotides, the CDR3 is TGTGCCAGCAGCTTAGAACTAGAGGACGCTTTCTTT.